This T cell receptor beta chain was identified during a study of neoadjuvant nivolumab and ipilimumab in lung cancer. Study overall: The combination arm added day-1 ipilimumab 1 mg/kg to nivolumab 3 mg/kg on days 1, 15, 29. Points from the study as a whole: Blood richness before therapy tracked richness in tumors resected after neoadjuvant therapy. Compared with tumor-adjacent uninvolved lung, resected tumors showed greater richness and clonality.

Note on this clone: Its antigen is unknown.

The assay was immunoSEQ multiplex PCR, and TCRdb's table has in-frame clones only and misses some. The sample records about 27,000 clones, approximately 80% being singletons. The germline gives CDR1 SGHTA, CDR2 FQGNSA. The CDR3 is made up of 13 amino acids. V lost 5 bases and J 2 bases, leaving 9 bases between the germline ends. The sample here was tumor tissue, taken after neoadjuvant nivolumab, alone or with ipilimumab, at or shortly before surgery. This clonotype was obtained from an adult with non-small cell lung cancer. This chain uses TRBV7-2 with TRBJ2-5; D is unclear. CDR3 DNA: TGTGCCAGCAGCCTGATCCCACAAGAGACCCAGTACTTC. This gives the protein CASSLIPQETQYF.